This TCR beta chain was documented in a study of T cell responses to AZD1222 COVID-19 vaccine. General study points: Variant regions that are unmutated are reportedly the target of nearly half of spike-specific TCRs.

V lost 0 bases to trimming and J lost 5 bases, with 16 bases between them. The CDR3 sequence is 16 residues long. The germline CDR1 and CDR2 sequences are MNHEY and SVGAGI. The data were produced by immunoSEQ multiplex PCR, yet TCRdb's version contains in-frame clones alone and is incomplete. The sample comprises over 130,000 clones, 92% of which are singletons, and approximately 3.4% rests with the top ten. The table lists this clone with a count of one. Its specificity is unknown. The analysis combined second doses at about 4 or about 12 weeks. The receptor was isolated from an adult who received the AZD1222 COVID-19 vaccine. The sample consisted of peripheral blood, taken 28 days after the second AZD1222 dose. The rearrangement links TRBV6-5 to TRBJ1-1; D ambiguous. CDR3 in DNA: TGTGCCAGCAGTTACTCGTTCGTGGGAGGAGGGACTGAAGCTTTCTTT. It specifies CASSYSFVGGGTEAFF.